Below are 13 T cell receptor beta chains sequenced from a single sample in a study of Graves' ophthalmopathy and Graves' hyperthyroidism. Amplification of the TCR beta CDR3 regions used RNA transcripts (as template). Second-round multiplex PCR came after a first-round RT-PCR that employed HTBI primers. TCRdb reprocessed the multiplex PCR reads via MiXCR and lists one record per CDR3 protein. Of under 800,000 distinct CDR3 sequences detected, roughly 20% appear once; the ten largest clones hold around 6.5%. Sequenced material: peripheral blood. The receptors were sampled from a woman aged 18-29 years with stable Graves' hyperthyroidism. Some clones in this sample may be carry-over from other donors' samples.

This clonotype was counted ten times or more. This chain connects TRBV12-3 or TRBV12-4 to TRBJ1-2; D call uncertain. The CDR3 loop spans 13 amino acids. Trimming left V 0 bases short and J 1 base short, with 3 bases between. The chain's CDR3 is CASSLAHNYGYTF. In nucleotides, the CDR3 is TGTGCCAGCAGTTTAGCGCATAACTATGGCTACACCTTC.

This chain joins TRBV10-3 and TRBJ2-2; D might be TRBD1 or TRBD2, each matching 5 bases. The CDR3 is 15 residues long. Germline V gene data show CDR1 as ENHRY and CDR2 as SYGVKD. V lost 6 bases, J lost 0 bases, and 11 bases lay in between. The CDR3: CAIRGTESNTGELFF. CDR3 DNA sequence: TGTGCCATCAGGGGGACGGAATCGAACACCGGGGAGCTGTTTTTT.

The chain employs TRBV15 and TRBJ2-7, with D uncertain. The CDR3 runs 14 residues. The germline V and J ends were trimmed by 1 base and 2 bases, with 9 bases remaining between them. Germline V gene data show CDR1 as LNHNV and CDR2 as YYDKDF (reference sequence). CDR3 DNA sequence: TGTGCCACCAGCAGAGGGACGGCTACCTACGAGCAGTACTTC. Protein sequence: CATSRGTATYEQYF.

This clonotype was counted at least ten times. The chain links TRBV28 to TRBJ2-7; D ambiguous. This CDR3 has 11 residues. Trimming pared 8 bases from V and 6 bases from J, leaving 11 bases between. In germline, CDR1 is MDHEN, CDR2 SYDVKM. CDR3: CASSERSEQYF. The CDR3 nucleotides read TGTGCCAGCTCAGAGAGGAGCGAGCAGTACTTC.

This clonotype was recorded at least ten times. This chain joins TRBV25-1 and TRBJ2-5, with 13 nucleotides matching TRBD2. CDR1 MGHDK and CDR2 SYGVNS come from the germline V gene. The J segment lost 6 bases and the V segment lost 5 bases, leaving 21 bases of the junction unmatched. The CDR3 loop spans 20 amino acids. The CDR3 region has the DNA TGTGCCAGCAGTCGAGGCCTGGGTTTGGGGACTAGCGGGATTCTACAGACCCAGTACTTC. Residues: CASSRGLGLGTSGILQTQYF.

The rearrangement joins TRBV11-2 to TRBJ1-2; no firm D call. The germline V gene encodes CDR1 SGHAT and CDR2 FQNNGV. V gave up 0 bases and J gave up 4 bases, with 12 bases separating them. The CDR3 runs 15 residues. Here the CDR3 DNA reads TGTGCCAGCAGCTTAGACAGGATAATTGGCTATGGCTACACCTTC. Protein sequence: CASSLDRIIGYGYTF.

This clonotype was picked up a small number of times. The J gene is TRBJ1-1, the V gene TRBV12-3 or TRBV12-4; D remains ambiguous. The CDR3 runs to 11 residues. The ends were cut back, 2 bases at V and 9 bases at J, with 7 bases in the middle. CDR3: CASSLSHQAFF. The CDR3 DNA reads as TGTGCCAGCAGTTTAAGCCACCAAGCTTTCTTT.

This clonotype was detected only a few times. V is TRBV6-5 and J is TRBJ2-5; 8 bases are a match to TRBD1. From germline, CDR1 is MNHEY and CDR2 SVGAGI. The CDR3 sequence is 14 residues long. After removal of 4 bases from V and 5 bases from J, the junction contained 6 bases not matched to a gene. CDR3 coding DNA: TGTGCCAGCAGTTTCGGACAGGGTATGGAGACCCAGTACTTC. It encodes CASSFGQGMETQYF.

In DNA, the CDR3 is TGTGCCAGCAGTTCCCCGGGGCAGGTTTGGGCCTACACCTTC. It is translated as CASSSPGQVWAYTF. This chain uses TRBV28 with TRBJ1-2; the D gene is possibly TRBD1 (5 bases). The CDR3 is 14 amino acids. V dropped 4 bases and J dropped 10 bases, with 19 bases sitting between them. Germline CDR1 reads MDHEN; CDR2 reads SYDVKM.

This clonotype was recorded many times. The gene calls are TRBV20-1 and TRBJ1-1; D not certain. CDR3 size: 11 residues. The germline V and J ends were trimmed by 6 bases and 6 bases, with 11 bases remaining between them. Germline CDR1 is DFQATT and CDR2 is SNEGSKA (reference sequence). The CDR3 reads CSAQDLSEAFF. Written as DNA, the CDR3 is TGCAGTGCCCAAGACTTATCTGAAGCTTTCTTT.

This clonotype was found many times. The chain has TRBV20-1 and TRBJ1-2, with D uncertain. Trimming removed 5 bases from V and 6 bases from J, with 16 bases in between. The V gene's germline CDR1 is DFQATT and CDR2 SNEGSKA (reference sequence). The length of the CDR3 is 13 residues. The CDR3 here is CSALTAGDDGYTF. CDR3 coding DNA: TGCAGTGCTCTAACTGCCGGGGATGATGGCTACACCTTC.

The CDR3 is CSVARTGGENIQYF. The CDR3 DNA reads as TGCAGCGTTGCCAGGACAGGTGGGGAAAACATTCAGTACTTC. V is TRBV29-1 and J is TRBJ2-4, with 7 bases fitting TRBD1. CDR1 is SQVTM, CDR2 ANQGSEA, per germline. J gave up 5 bases and V 4 bases, and 8 bases lay outside the gene matches. The CDR3 is 14 residues long.

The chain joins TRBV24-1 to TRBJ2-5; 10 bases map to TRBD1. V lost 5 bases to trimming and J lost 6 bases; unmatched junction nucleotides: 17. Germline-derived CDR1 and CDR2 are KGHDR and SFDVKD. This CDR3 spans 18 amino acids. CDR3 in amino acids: CATSGGTGDPVEKQTQYF. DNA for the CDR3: TGTGCCACCAGTGGTGGGACAGGGGACCCGGTTGAAAAGCAGACCCAGTACTTC.